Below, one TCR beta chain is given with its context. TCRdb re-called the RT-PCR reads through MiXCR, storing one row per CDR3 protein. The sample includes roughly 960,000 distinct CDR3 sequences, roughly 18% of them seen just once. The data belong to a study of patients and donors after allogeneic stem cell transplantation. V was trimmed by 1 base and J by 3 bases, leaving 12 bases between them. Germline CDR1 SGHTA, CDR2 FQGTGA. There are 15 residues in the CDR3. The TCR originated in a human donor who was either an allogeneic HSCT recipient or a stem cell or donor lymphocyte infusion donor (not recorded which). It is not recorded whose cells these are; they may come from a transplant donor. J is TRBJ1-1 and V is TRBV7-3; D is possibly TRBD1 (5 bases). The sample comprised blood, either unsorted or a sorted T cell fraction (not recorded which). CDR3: CASSLSGGRHTEAFF. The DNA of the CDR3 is TGTGCCAGCAGCTTAAGCGGGGGTCGGCACACTGAAGCTTTCTTT.